The 9 T cell receptor beta chains below were found in one sample sequenced in a study of CD8 T cells in ankylosing spondylitis. Study outcomes and limitations: It appeared that ankylosing spondylitis blood was characterized by a TCR beta motif of several highly homologous variants.

TCRdb passed the 5' RACE reads through MiXCR, listing each CDR3 protein once. Seen here are around 220,000 distinct CDR3 sequences, about 17% observed once, and the top ten hold roughly 46%. These receptors have no known antigen. Source material: blood, either unsorted or a sorted T cell fraction (not recorded which). Source of these receptors: a male donor with ankylosing spondylitis.

The rearrangement uses TRBV5-1 and TRBJ2-7, with D perhaps TRBD2 (6 bases). CDR3 length: 14 residues. Looked up from germline, CDR1 is SGHRS and CDR2 is YFSETQ. V gave up 3 bases and J gave up 3 bases, with 13 bases separating them. The CDR3, as DNA: TGCGCCAGCAGCTGGGGGGTCGGGAACTACGAGCAGTACTTC. Amino acid sequence: CASSWGVGNYEQYF.

This clonotype was picked up a small number of times. The chain is built from TRBV28 and TRBJ2-1; D unresolved. The CDR3 extends over 12 amino acids. Deletions cut 3 bases from V and 4 bases from J, with 4 bases between. Germline V gives CDR1 MDHEN, CDR2 SYDVKM. The CDR3 loop is CASSFLYNEQFF. CDR3 nucleotides: TGTGCCAGCAGTTTTTTATACAATGAGCAGTTCTTC. The full variable domain, in which reference TRBV28 and TRBJ2-1 provide the parts outside the CDR3, is DVKVTQSSRYLVKRTGEKVFLECVQDMDHENMFWYRQDPGLGLRLIYFSYDVKMKEKGDIPEGYSVSREKKERFSLILESASTNQTSMYLCASSFLYNEQFFGPGTRLTVL.

V gene TRBV30 combines with J gene TRBJ1-2; the D is unclear. V lost 4 bases to trimming and J lost 6 bases, with 12 bases between them. The CDR3 runs to 12 residues. The germline gives CDR1 GTSNPN, CDR2 SVGIG (reference sequence). CDR3 in DNA: TGTGCCTGGACAGGCATAGAGGATGGCTACACCTTC. Residues: CAWTGIEDGYTF.

The chain joins TRBV12-3 or TRBV12-4 to TRBJ2-1; D ambiguous. V was trimmed by 2 bases and J by 5 bases, leaving 7 bases between them. This CDR3 is 13 amino acids long. The CDR3 here is CASSLSSNNEQFF. The DNA for the CDR3 is TGTGCCAGCAGTTTAAGTAGTAACAATGAGCAGTTCTTC.

This clonotype occurred many times. V usage is TRBV20-1 and J usage is TRBJ2-1, with D perhaps given as TRBD1 or TRBD2 (5 bases each). The V end was cut by 4 bases, the J end by 8 bases, with 21 bases between. Germline assignment: CDR1 DFQATT and CDR2 SNEGSKA (reference sequence). This CDR3 spans 15 amino acids. CDR3 amino acids: CSATSLGGDVDEQFF. The CDR3 DNA reads TGCAGTGCTACCTCCCTTGGGGGAGATGTGGATGAGCAGTTCTTC.

The CDR3 region has the DNA TGCGCCAGCAGCTTGGAGCAGGGGGATGAGGAGCAGTACTTC. Protein sequence: CASSLEQGDEEQYF. This chain uses TRBV5-1 with TRBJ2-7; 7 nucleotides agree with TRBD1. The J segment lost 7 bases and the V segment lost 0 bases, leaving 7 bases of the junction unmatched. The CDR3 contains 14 residues. Germline V gene sequence: CDR1 SGHRS, CDR2 YFSETQ.

This clonotype was counted a few times. The rearrangement links TRBV29-1 to TRBJ1-2; a weak D match, TRBD1 (6 bases). Per the germline V gene, CDR1 is SQVTM and CDR2 is ANQGSEA. This CDR3 has 12 amino acids. V was trimmed by 6 bases and J by 6 bases, leaving 14 bases between them. In DNA, the CDR3 is TGCAGCGTAGTCGGGGGCTTGGATGGCTACACCTTC. Translated, it gives CSVVGGLDGYTF.

This clonotype was counted between two and nine times. The CDR3 is CATAGSKNIQYF. CDR3 DNA: TGTGCCACCGCAGGGTCCAAAAACATTCAGTACTTC. V gene TRBV15 combines with J gene TRBJ2-4; possibly TRBD1 for D (5 bases). CDR1 is LNHNV, CDR2 YYDKDF, per germline (reference sequence). This CDR3 contains 12 residues. The V end was cut by 8 bases, the J end by 2 bases, with 7 bases between. Combining the CDR3 with reference TRBV15 and TRBJ2-4 gives the whole variable domain DAMVIQNPRYQVTQFGKPVTLSCSQTLNHNVMYWYQQKSSQAPKLLFHYYDKDFNNEADTPDNFQSRRPNTSFCFLDIRSPGLGDTAMYLCATAGSKNIQYFGAGTRLSVL.

The CDR3 DNA is TGCGCCAGCAGCTTCTTAACTAGCGGGGGGGCAGATACGCAGTATTTT. Its translation: CASSFLTSGGADTQYF. The chain couples TRBV5-1 to TRBJ2-3; 13 nucleotides match TRBD2. Germline CDR1 SGHRS, CDR2 YFSETQ. V lost 2 bases to trimming and J lost 4 bases; unmatched junction nucleotides: 4. CDR3 length: 16 residues.